This TCR beta chain was obtained from a study of T cell changes during pregnancy in multiple sclerosis (dated by TCRdb to 2018 to 2020). Study-level background: The study examined how the T cell repertoire changed over the course of pregnancy in women with multiple sclerosis.

The library was obtained by the immunoSEQ multiplex PCR assay. The clones in this table, taken by TCRdb from immuneACCESS, are in-frame only. Not every clone is retained; where verified, under half of the shortfall comes from an unresolved V gene, and the cause of the rest is unknown. Here the sample has approximately 40,000 clones; about nine tenths occur a single time. The ten biggest clones cover around 10% of the sample. Points on this clone: The antigen it binds to is not known. Within one base of it there is no much larger clone, and no base qualities were kept.

Germline trimming: 5 bases from V, 3 bases from J; junction bases outside gene matches: 4. Its CDR3 holds 14 amino acids, cysteine through phenylalanine. The entry retains the CDR3 DNA only, 42 bases that are in frame from base 1. From the germline V gene (reference sequence), CDR1 is LNHDA and CDR2 is SQIVND. Sequencing was performed on CD8+ T cells from peripheral blood mononuclear cells, taken after pregnancy. The rearrangement combines TRBV19 with TRBJ2-7, with TRBD1 identical over 10 junction bases. This receptor was obtained from a female donor with multiple sclerosis, enrolled in a pregnancy study. The DNA reads as follows: TGTGCCAGTAGTCCTGGGACAGGGGACTACGAGCAGTACTTC. Its protein product is CASSPGTGDYEQYF.